Following are 2 T cell receptor beta chains from one sample sequenced in a study of cytomegalovirus exposure and HLA in healthy donors (dated by TCRdb to the late 2010s). Library prep was done by the immunoSEQ multiplex PCR assay. A mixture of 60 forward primers for TCR Vbeta segments and 13 reverse primers for TCR Jbeta segments was used in the multiplex PCR. TCRdb provides this immuneACCESS table in a form limited to in-frame rearrangements. Some clones are lacking; in checked studies, under half of them reflect an unresolved V gene, and why the rest are absent is not known. A total of 150,000 to 200,000 clones appear in this sample, roughly 84% of them only once. In total, the top ten clones hold roughly 2.2% of the sample. Sequencing input: PBMCs. These TCRs come from a man aged 18 to 30 in good health and CMV-seropositive.

V and J are TRBV14 and TRBJ2-7; 10 bases fit TRBD1. Germline lookup yields CDR1 SGHDN and CDR2 FVKESK. This CDR3 comprises 15 residues. V was pared by 1 base and J by 1 base, with 1 base of the junction left unmatched. The CDR3 region is CASSQGDRGSYEQYF. The CDR3 DNA reads as TGTGCCAGCAGCCAAGGGGACAGGGGTTCCTACGAGCAGTACTTC.

V and J are TRBV4-3 and TRBJ1-1, with 8 nucleotides matching TRBD1. Germline-derived CDR1 and CDR2 are LGHNA and YSLEER. After removal of 1 base from V and 0 bases from J, the junction contained 4 bases not matched to a gene. The CDR3 consists of 16 residues. The CDR3 sequence is CASSQVQGAMNTEAFF. The DNA of the CDR3 is TGCGCCAGCAGCCAAGTGCAGGGGGCTATGAACACTGAAGCTTTCTTT.